The following is a T cell receptor beta chain sequence with its context. The antigen is undetermined. The source of the sample is a study of cytomegalovirus exposure and HLA in healthy donors. Study details: Of 300 to 500 genotyped donors, around 76% clustered with self-reported Caucasian donors.

PCR used 60 Vbeta primers and 13 Jbeta primers. Assay used: immunoSEQ multiplex PCR; TCRdb lists only in-frame clones, some missing. The table has about 250,000 clones, around 78% seen once. Study outcomes and limitations: After further analysis at a later stage, 16,951 TCR beta sequences were associated with HLA alleles at 0.05 false discovery rate. It was likely that a cluster of highly shared sequence variants was a sequencing artifact.

The CDR3 extends over 15 amino acids. Germline V lookup: CDR1 MNHNY, CDR2 SVGAGI (reference sequence). V was shortened by 6 bases and J by 4 bases, with 16 bases between the two germline ends. The clonotype originates from a boy younger than 18 in good health and CMV-seronegative. Sample: PBMCs. The chain combines TRBV6-6 with TRBJ1-3, with D possibly being TRBD1 (6 bases). The CDR3 reads CASRPGGGAGNTIYF. CDR3 coding DNA: TGTGCCAGCAGGCCCGGAGGGGGGGCCGGAAACACCATATATTTT.